The 12 T cell receptor beta chains below all came from one sample that was sequenced in a study of lung T cells in sarcoidosis with Löfgren's syndrome. In TCRdb, the reads were re-called with MiXCR into one record per CDR3 protein. The data show around 1,000 distinct CDR3 sequences, over 20% seen once. The source material was CD4+ T cells from PBMCs. The receptor source for this set is a human donor with sarcoidosis (Löfgren's syndrome or another form), or a control subject (not recorded which).

This clonotype is medium-sized in the sample. This chain connects TRBV2 to TRBJ1-2; D remains unclear. Trimming removed 5 bases from V and 2 bases from J, with 9 bases in between. Germline-derived CDR1 and CDR2 are SNHLY and FYNNEI. The CDR3 has 13 amino acids. CDR3 DNA sequence: TGTGCCAGCAGTCAGACCGCCAACTATGGCTACACCTTC. It codes for CASSQTANYGYTF.

This clonotype showed up just a few times. CDR3 in amino acids: CSASSYAGASTDTQYF. In DNA, the CDR3 is TGCAGTGCTAGCTCGTATGCAGGGGCTAGCACAGATACGCAGTATTTT. This rearrangement joins TRBV20-1 to TRBJ2-3; D is possibly TRBD1 (6 bases). Germline V gene data show CDR1 as DFQATT and CDR2 as SNEGSKA (reference sequence). Trimming left V 3 bases short and J 0 bases short, with 16 bases between. The CDR3 extends over 16 amino acids.

In this sample, this clonotype is medium-sized (0.01 to 0.1%). The CDR3 protein is CASSLATTGRPDTQYF. CDR3 nucleotide sequence: TGCGCCAGCAGCTTGGCCACTACAGGGAGGCCAGATACGCAGTATTTT. The chain couples TRBV5-1 to TRBJ2-3; D possibly matches TRBD1 or TRBD2 (6 bases each). This CDR3 contains 16 residues. Trimming took off 0 bases at V and 4 bases at J, with 15 bases between the two ends. Germline-derived CDR1 and CDR2 are SGHRS and YFSETQ.

In this sample, this clonotype is medium-sized. Sequence at one end of the junction differs from germline and may be a read error. CDR3: CSASSRYSCNEQFF. The DNA of the CDR3 is TGCAGTGCTAGTTCCCGTTACTCCTGCAATGAGCAGTTCTTC. This chain joins TRBV20-1 and TRBJ2-1; D not resolved. Germline V lookup: CDR1 DFQATT, CDR2 SNEGSKA (reference sequence). The CDR3 loop spans 14 amino acids.

This clonotype is labeled as medium-sized (0.01 to 0.1%). The genes are TRBV2 and TRBJ1-5; D uncertain. V was cut by 7 bases and J by 4 bases, with 11 bases left in between. This CDR3 spans 13 amino acids. Germline values: CDR1 SNHLY, CDR2 FYNNEI. This CDR3 is CASKDARNQPQHF. The CDR3 coding sequence is TGTGCCAGCAAGGACGCGCGGAATCAGCCCCAGCATTTT.

This clonotype is categorized as large (0.1 to 1%). The chain links TRBV20-1 to TRBJ1-6; D possibly corresponds to TRBD1 (5 bases). V shed 1 base and J shed 12 bases, with 10 bases lying between them. CDR1 DFQATT and CDR2 SNEGSKA come from the germline V gene (reference sequence). This CDR3 contains 12 residues. CDR3: CSARVGDLPLHF. In nucleotides, the CDR3 is TGCAGTGCTAGAGTAGGGGATTTACCCCTCCACTTT.

This clonotype is categorized as large. A junction boundary mismatches the germline segment, possibly from a read error. DNA of the CDR3: TGTGTCAGCGGGGACAGCCCCTACGAGCAGTACTTC. It codes for CVSGDSPYEQYF. V usage is TRBV7-9 and J usage is TRBJ2-7; D may be TRBD1 or TRBD2 (7 bases each). Germline V CDR1 and CDR2: SEHNR, FQNEAQ (reference sequence). The CDR3 totals 12 residues.

By sample fraction, this clonotype is medium-sized. The chain uses TRBV3-1 and TRBJ2-1; maybe TRBD1 (6 bases). The CDR3 has 15 amino acids. Trimming cost V 4 bases and J 4 bases, with 14 bases left between them. CDR1 is LGHDT and CDR2 is YNNKEL in the germline V gene (reference sequence). The DNA for the CDR3 is TGTGCCAGCAGCCCCCTCGGGACAACGTACAATGAGCAGTTCTTC. Its translation is CASSPLGTTYNEQFF.

This clonotype qualifies as medium-sized. The genes are TRBV2 and TRBJ2-7; a possible D gene is TRBD1 (6 bases). Germline assignment: CDR1 SNHLY and CDR2 FYNNEI. CDR3 length: 13 amino acids. The DNA for the CDR3 is TGCGCCAGCAGTGGCCTAGCCCAGGGGGAGCAGTACGTC. Translation gives CASSGLAQGEQYV.

The chain joins TRBV2 to TRBJ2-1; TRBD1 or TRBD2 may be the D gene (5 bases each). The CDR3 loop spans 15 amino acids. The germline V and J ends were trimmed by 6 bases and 8 bases, with 20 bases remaining between them. Germline values: CDR1 SNHLY, CDR2 FYNNEI. CDR3 loop: CASSEGLAGIDEQFF. In DNA, the CDR3 is TGTGCCAGCAGCGAGGGGCTAGCTGGAATCGATGAGCAGTTCTTC.

In regard to this clonotype: Given the absence of the conserved phenylalanine or tryptophan at the CDR3 end, a read error is likely. The rearrangement uses TRBV18 and TRBJ1-1, with D perhaps TRBD1 (5 bases). CDR1 and CDR2 (germline): KGHSH, LQKENI. There are 15 residues in the CDR3. V lost 3 bases to trimming and J lost 3 bases, with 14 bases between them. The CDR3 DNA reads as TGTGCCAGCTCACCGGGGCAGTCTACCCACACTGAAGCTTTCCTT. Translating gives CASSPGQSTHTEAFL.

This clonotype is labeled large. V usage is TRBV20-1 and J usage is TRBJ2-1; maybe TRBD2 (6 bases). Trimming pared 7 bases from V and 9 bases from J, leaving 16 bases between. The CDR3 has 12 amino acids. Germline values: CDR1 DFQATT, CDR2 SNEGSKA (reference sequence). The CDR3 sequence: CSGTRDSPEQFF. CDR3 coding DNA: TGCAGTGGCACCCGGGACTCCCCTGAGCAGTTCTTC.